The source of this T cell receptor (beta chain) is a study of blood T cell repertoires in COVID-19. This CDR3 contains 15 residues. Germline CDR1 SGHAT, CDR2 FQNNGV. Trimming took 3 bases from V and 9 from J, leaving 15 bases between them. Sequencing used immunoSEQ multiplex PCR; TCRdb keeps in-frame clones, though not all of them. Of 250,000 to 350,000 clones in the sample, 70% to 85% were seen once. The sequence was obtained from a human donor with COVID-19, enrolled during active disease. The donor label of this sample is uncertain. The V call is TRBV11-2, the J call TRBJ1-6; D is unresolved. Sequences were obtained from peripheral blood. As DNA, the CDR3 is TGTGCCAGCAGCTTCCCCGATCCGGGATCTTCACCCCTCCACTTT. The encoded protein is CASSFPDPGSSPLHF.